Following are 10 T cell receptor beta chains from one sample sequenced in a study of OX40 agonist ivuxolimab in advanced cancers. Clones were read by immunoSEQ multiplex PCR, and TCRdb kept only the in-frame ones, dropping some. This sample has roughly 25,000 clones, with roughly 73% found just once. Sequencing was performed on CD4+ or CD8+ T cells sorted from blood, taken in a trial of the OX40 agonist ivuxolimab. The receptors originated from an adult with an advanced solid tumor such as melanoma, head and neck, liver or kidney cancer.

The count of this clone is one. In DNA form, the CDR3 reads TGTGCCAGCAGAGACCCACTGGAAGGCGGTCAGCCCCAGCATTTT. Its protein is CASRDPLEGGQPQHF. The rearrangement links TRBV2 to TRBJ1-5; no definite D call. This CDR3 is 15 amino acids long. Trimming pared 6 bases from V and 6 bases from J, leaving 18 bases between. The germline CDR1 and CDR2 sequences are SNHLY and FYNNEI.

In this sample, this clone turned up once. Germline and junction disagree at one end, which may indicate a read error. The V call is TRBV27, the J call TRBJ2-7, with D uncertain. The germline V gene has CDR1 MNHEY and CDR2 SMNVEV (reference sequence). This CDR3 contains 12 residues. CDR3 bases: TGTGCCAGCAGTTCGACCTCCTCCGAGCAGTACTTC. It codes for CASSSTSSEQYF.

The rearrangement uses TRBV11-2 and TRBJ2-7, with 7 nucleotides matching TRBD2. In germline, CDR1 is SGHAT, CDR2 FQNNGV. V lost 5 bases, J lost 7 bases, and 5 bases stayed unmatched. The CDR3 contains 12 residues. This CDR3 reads CASSPTGREQYF. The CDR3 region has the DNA TGTGCCAGCAGCCCCACCGGGAGGGAGCAGTACTTC.

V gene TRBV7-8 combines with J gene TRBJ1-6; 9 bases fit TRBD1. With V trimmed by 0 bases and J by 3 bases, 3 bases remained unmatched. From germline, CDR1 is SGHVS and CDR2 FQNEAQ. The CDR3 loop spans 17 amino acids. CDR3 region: CASSLARGQGYNSPLHF. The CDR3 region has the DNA TGTGCCAGCAGCTTAGCGAGGGGACAGGGCTATAATTCACCCCTCCACTTT.

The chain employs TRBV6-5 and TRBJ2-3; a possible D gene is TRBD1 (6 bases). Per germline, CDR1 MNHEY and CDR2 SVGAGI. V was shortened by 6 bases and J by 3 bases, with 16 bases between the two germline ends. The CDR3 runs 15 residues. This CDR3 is CASSLYRTATDTQYF. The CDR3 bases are TGTGCCAGCAGCCTCTACCGGACAGCAACAGATACGCAGTATTTT.

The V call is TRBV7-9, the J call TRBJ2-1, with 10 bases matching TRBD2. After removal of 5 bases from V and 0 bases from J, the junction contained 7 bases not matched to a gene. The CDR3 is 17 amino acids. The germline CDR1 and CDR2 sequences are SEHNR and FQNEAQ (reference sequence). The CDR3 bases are TGTGCCAGCAGCCCGAGAAGGACTAGCGGCTCCTACAATGAGCAGTTCTTC. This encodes CASSPRRTSGSYNEQFF.

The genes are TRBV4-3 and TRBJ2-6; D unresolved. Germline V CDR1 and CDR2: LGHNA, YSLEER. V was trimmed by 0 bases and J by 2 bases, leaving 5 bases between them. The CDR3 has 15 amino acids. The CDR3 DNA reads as TGCGCCAGCAGCCAAGAGGGGACTGGGGCCAACGTCCTGACTTTC. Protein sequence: CASSQEGTGANVLTF.

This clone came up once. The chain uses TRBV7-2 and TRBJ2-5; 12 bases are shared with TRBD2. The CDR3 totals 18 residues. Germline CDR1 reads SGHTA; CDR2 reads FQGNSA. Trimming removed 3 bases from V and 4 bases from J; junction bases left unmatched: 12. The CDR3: CASSFVASGGAAPETQYF. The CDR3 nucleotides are TGTGCCAGCAGCTTTGTGGCTAGCGGGGGGGCTGCTCCAGAGACCCAGTACTTC.

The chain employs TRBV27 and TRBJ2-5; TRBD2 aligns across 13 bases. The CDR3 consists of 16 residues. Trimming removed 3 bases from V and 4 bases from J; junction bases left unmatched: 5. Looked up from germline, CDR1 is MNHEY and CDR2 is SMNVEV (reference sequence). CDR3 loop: CASSFGTSGDLETQYF. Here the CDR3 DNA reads TGTGCCAGCAGTTTCGGGACTAGCGGGGACTTAGAGACCCAGTACTTC.

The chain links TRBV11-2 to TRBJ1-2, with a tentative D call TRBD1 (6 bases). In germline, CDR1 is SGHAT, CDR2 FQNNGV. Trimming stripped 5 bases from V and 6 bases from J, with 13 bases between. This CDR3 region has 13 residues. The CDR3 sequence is CASSHQGRDGYTF. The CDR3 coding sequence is TGTGCCAGCAGCCACCAGGGGAGGGATGGCTACACCTTC.